The 31 T cell receptor beta chains below were found in one sample sequenced in a study of shared clonotypes between healthy human individuals. Repertoires were generated with immunoSEQ multiplex PCR, while TCRdb's copy carries only in-frame clones and drops some. The profile shows over a million clones, approximately 80% of them singletons. Input material: memory CD4+ T cells from PBMCs. Subset in this sample: CD45RA-negative fraction. These receptors originate from a man in his late teens or twenties in good health. Some clones in this sample may be carry-over from other donors' samples.

The chain joins TRBV5-1 to TRBJ2-1; D tentatively reads TRBD1 or TRBD2 (5 bases each). Germline V CDR1 and CDR2: SGHRS, YFSETQ. This CDR3 region has 15 residues. Trimming removed 3 bases from V and 7 bases from J, with 17 bases in between. The CDR3 here is CASSWDGRAQNEQFF. CDR3 DNA: TGCGCCAGCAGCTGGGACGGGCGGGCCCAGAATGAGCAGTTCTTC. Supplemented by reference TRBV5-1 and TRBJ2-1, the full variable domain reads KAGVTQTPRYLIKTRGQQVTLSCSPISGHRSVSWYQQTPGQGLQFLFEYFSETQRNKGNFPGRFSGRQFSNSRSEMNVSTLELGDSALYLCASSWDGRAQNEQFFGPGTRLTVL.

V is TRBV27 and J is TRBJ2-1, with D possibly called TRBD1 or TRBD2 (5 bases each). Germline lookup yields CDR1 MNHEY and CDR2 SMNVEV (reference sequence). The CDR3 consists of 16 residues. Trimming took 7 bases from V and 3 from J, leaving 19 bases between them. The CDR3 reads CASKSPGRGNYNEQFF. Written as DNA, the CDR3 is TGTGCCAGCAAGAGTCCCGGTCGGGGCAACTACAATGAGCAGTTCTTC.

The J gene is TRBJ2-5, the V gene TRBV7-3, with 7 positions matching TRBD2. Germline loops: CDR1 SGHTA, CDR2 FQGTGA. V was pared by 5 bases and J by 4 bases, with 10 bases of the junction left unmatched. CDR3 length: 15 residues. CDR3 DNA: TGTGCCAGCAGCCCCACCGGCGGGGGAGGAGAGACCCAGTACTTC. It yields the protein CASSPTGGGGETQYF.

The gene calls are TRBV7-2 and TRBJ1-5; D call uncertain. Between the trimmed V and J ends, which lost 2 bases and 5 bases, there was a span of 10 bases. Germline V CDR1 and CDR2: SGHTA, FQGNSA. The CDR3 runs to 14 residues. CDR3 in DNA: TGTGCCAGCAGCTTAAACGGAAGGGATCAGCCCCAGCATTTT. Protein: CASSLNGRDQPQHF. The whole variable domain, filled in from reference TRBV7-2 and TRBJ1-5, reads GAGVSQSPSNKVTEKGKDVELRCDPISGHTALYWYRQSLGQGLEFLIYFQGNSAPDKSGLPSDRFSAERTGGSVSTLTIQRTQQEDSAVYLCASSLNGRDQPQHFGDGTRLSIL.

In its sample, this clone was seen a few times. J is TRBJ2-1 and V is TRBV25-1, with 7 bases aligning to TRBD2. Germline lookup yields CDR1 MGHDK and CDR2 SYGVNS. The V segment lost 10 bases and the J segment 4 bases; nucleotides outside the gene matches: 10. The CDR3 has 14 residues. CDR3 DNA sequence: TGTGCCACCCGAGCCCAGCGGGATTACAATGAGCAGTTCTTC. Amino acids: CATRAQRDYNEQFF.

The CDR3 region has the DNA TGTGCCAGCAGCTTAGTGGCAGGGGTAGAGACCCAGTACTTC. It is translated as CASSLVAGVETQYF. The rearrangement joins TRBV7-8 to TRBJ2-5; a weak D match, TRBD1 (6 bases). The CDR3 length is 14 residues. V was pared by 1 base and J by 4 bases, with 10 bases between. CDR1 and CDR2 from the germline V gene are SGHVS and FQNEAQ.

The chain joins TRBV7-3 to TRBJ2-5, with 7 bases that match TRBD1. Trimming removed 3 bases from V and 2 bases from J; junction bases left unmatched: 0. The CDR3 runs 13 residues. Germline V lookup: CDR1 SGHTA, CDR2 FQGTGA. CDR3 sequence reads: CASSLGQQETQYF. In DNA form, the CDR3 reads TGTGCCAGCAGCTTGGGACAGCAAGAGACCCAGTACTTC.

Of note for this clone: Other DNA sequences in the sample encode the same CDR3. This chain links TRBV7-9 with TRBJ1-1; D call uncertain. Trimming shortened V by 1 base and J by 2 bases, and 5 bases separated the two germline ends. The CDR3 covers 13 residues. Germline V CDR1 and CDR2: SEHNR, FQNEAQ (reference sequence). CDR3 coding DNA: TGTGCCAGCAGCTTAGTAGTAAACACTGAAGCTTTCTTT. The encoded protein is CASSLVVNTEAFF.

This chain uses TRBV7-2 with TRBJ1-2, with 7 bases identical to TRBD1. Germline V gene sequence: CDR1 SGHTA, CDR2 FQGNSA. V was pared by 4 bases and J by 12 bases, with 14 bases of the junction left unmatched. The CDR3 consists of 14 residues. This CDR3 is CASSYRQGTGVDTF. The CDR3 region has the DNA TGTGCCAGCAGCTACCGACAGGGAACAGGGGTAGACACCTTC.

The chain recombines TRBV23-1 with TRBJ2-1, with 7 bases aligning to TRBD1. TRBV23-1 is annotated as an ORF whose role is uncertain. J was trimmed by 4 bases and V by 6 bases; bases with no gene match: 9. CDR3 length equals 15 residues. The CDR3 loop is CASRVEWDSYNEQFF. As DNA, the CDR3 is TGCGCCAGCAGGGTAGAGTGGGACAGTTACAATGAGCAGTTCTTC.

J is TRBJ2-5 and V is TRBV18; perhaps TRBD2 as D (6 bases). The germline CDR1 and CDR2 sequences are KGHSH and LQKENI. V was cut by 6 bases and J by 2 bases, with 16 bases left in between. The CDR3 spans 15 residues. CDR3 loop: CASSPFSSGQETQYF. CDR3 coding DNA: TGTGCCAGCTCCCCATTTAGTAGCGGACAAGAGACCCAGTACTTC.

This clone showed up just once. The chain links TRBV11-2 to TRBJ2-1; 7 positions match TRBD2. The V gene end was trimmed by 3 bases and the J gene end by 3 bases; junction bases not matched to a gene: 2. Germline loops: CDR1 SGHAT, CDR2 FQNNGV. The CDR3 spans 14 residues. DNA of the CDR3: TGTGCCAGCAGCTTGGGCGGGAGCTACAATGAGCAGTTCTTC. Protein product: CASSLGGSYNEQFF.

The chain carries TRBV28 and TRBJ1-1; no clear D. The CDR3 extends over 14 amino acids. V lost 4 bases and J lost 4, with 13 bases in between. CDR1 MDHEN and CDR2 SYDVKM come from the germline V gene. The CDR3 is CASSSPGKRTEAFF. DNA of the CDR3: TGTGCCAGCAGTTCCCCGGGAAAACGCACTGAAGCTTTCTTT.

V usage is TRBV28 and J usage is TRBJ2-5, with a tentative D call TRBD2 (5 bases). In germline, CDR1 is MDHEN, CDR2 SYDVKM. The CDR3 sequence is 11 residues long. The V and J ends lost 7 bases and 3 bases respectively, with 6 bases between them. This chain's CDR3 is CASMREETQYF. The CDR3, as DNA: TGTGCCAGCATGCGGGAAGAGACCCAGTACTTC.

The chain uses TRBV28 and TRBJ1-4; D uncertain. V was trimmed by 5 bases and J by 8 bases, leaving 21 bases between them. The CDR3 contains 16 residues. Germline lookup yields CDR1 MDHEN and CDR2 SYDVKM. The CDR3 DNA reads as TGTGCCAGCAGTACAACAAACAGAGAGGTACGGGAAAAACTGTTTTTT. It codes for CASSTTNREVREKLFF.

For this clone: At the DNA level, this CDR3 is encoded by other sequences in the same sample as well. The chain combines TRBV6-5 with TRBJ1-1; D is perhaps TRBD1 (6 bases). Germline-derived CDR1 and CDR2 are MNHEY and SVGAGI. V shed 0 bases and J shed 3 bases, with 8 bases lying between them. This CDR3 comprises 14 residues. The CDR3 is CASSYSGGYTEAFF. DNA for the CDR3: TGTGCCAGCAGTTACTCAGGGGGGTACACTGAAGCTTTCTTT.

V is TRBV19 and J is TRBJ1-5, with 9 bases fitting TRBD1. The germline CDR1 and CDR2 sequences are LNHDA and SQIVND (reference sequence). This CDR3 is built from 15 residues. V was pared by 5 bases and J by 3 bases, with 5 bases of the junction left unmatched. The CDR3 nucleotides read TGTGCCAGTAGTTGGGACAGGGCCCTCAATCAGCCCCAGCATTTT. Residues: CASSWDRALNQPQHF.

Worth noting for this clone: A much larger clone sits a single nucleotide away, making a read error possible. The sample holds other DNA sequences that translate to the same CDR3. The chain combines TRBV7-2 with TRBJ2-7, with 7 bases identical to TRBD1. CDR1 is SGHTA, CDR2 FQGNSA, per germline. The CDR3 is made up of 14 amino acids. Trimming took 2 bases from V and 0 from J; bases not matched to a gene: 1. The CDR3 DNA reads as TGTGCCAGCAGCTTACGGGACAGCTCCTACGAGCAGTACTTC. Translating gives CASSLRDSSYEQYF.

Comment on this clone: One base away lies a much larger clone, so this may be a sequencing read error. This specimen includes other DNA sequences encoding the same CDR3. CDR3 coding DNA: TGTGCCAGCAGCCCCGGGACAGGTAATCAGCCCCAGCATTTT. Its translation: CASSPGTGNQPQHF. The V gene is TRBV7-6, the J gene TRBJ1-5; 8 nucleotides match TRBD1. The V and J ends lost 5 bases and 4 bases, in that order; junction bases with no gene match: 4. CDR3 length: 14 amino acids. The germline CDR1 and CDR2 sequences are SGHVS and FNYEAQ.

The sample holds many counts of this clone. The genes are TRBV2 and TRBJ2-3; 7 positions agree with TRBD2. V was clipped by 8 bases and J by 1 base; unmatched bases: 6. The CDR3 is 14 residues long. Per the germline V gene, CDR1 is SNHLY and CDR2 is FYNNEI. In nucleotides, the CDR3 is TGTGCCAGCCTTTGGGCGGGGGGCACAGATACGCAGTATTTT. Translating it yields CASLWAGGTDTQYF.

The chain links TRBV5-8 to TRBJ2-1; maybe TRBD2 (6 bases). This CDR3 comprises 13 residues. Per the germline V gene, CDR1 is SGHTS and CDR2 is YDEGEE. V lost 1 base, J lost 9 bases, and 11 bases lay in between. DNA for the CDR3: TGTGCCAGCAGCTTGAGCTCGGGACTTGAGCAGTTCTTC. Residues: CASSLSSGLEQFF.

This rearrangement joins TRBV11-2 to TRBJ2-7; TRBD1 might be the D (6 bases). Per the germline V gene, CDR1 is SGHAT and CDR2 is FQNNGV. This CDR3 has 18 amino acids. V was shortened by 5 bases and J by 2 bases, with 25 bases between the two germline ends. The CDR3: CASSHIRERRTAPYEQYF. CDR3 in DNA: TGTGCCAGCAGCCACATTAGAGAACGGCGGACAGCACCCTACGAGCAGTACTTC. The full variable domain, rest sourced from reference TRBV11-2 and TRBJ2-7, is EAGVAQSPRYKIIEKRQSVAFWCNPISGHATLYWYQQILGQGPKLLIQFQNNGVVDDSQLPKDRFSAERLKGVDSTLKIQPAKLEDSAVYLCASSHIRERRTAPYEQYFGPGTRLTVT.

CDR3 DNA sequence: TGCGCCAGCAGCCAAGAGACCGGGGAGACCTACGAGCAGTACTTC. Its protein is CASSQETGETYEQYF. V usage is TRBV4-3 and J usage is TRBJ2-7; possible D gene TRBD2, 5 bases. Germline-derived CDR1 and CDR2 are LGHNA and YSLEER. With 0 bases removed from V and 2 bases from J, the gap between germline ends came to 11 bases. The CDR3 spans 15 residues.

The chain employs TRBV28 and TRBJ1-2; 8 nucleotides match TRBD1. Germline CDR1 is MDHEN and CDR2 is SYDVKM. V gave up 5 bases and J gave up 4 bases; unmatched junction bases: 9. The CDR3 runs to 15 residues. The CDR3 nucleotides read TGTGCCAGCAGTCCCCGGGACAGGTTCGGCTATGGCTACACCTTC. Protein sequence: CASSPRDRFGYGYTF.

The gene calls are TRBV18 and TRBJ1-3; no firm D call. The germline V gene encodes CDR1 KGHSH and CDR2 LQKENI. V lost 1 base, J lost 0 bases, and 13 bases lay in between. This CDR3 is built from 17 residues. The chain's CDR3 is CASSPLAPTGSGNTIYF. For the CDR3, the DNA is TGTGCCAGCTCACCACTCGCACCCACCGGCTCTGGAAACACCATATATTTT.

This clone was seen once. Here the CDR3 reads CASSLGTGGPGNTIYF. CDR3 coding DNA: TGTGCCAGCAGCTTGGGGACAGGGGGCCCTGGAAACACCATATATTTT. J is TRBJ1-3 and V is TRBV5-6; TRBD1 matches 11 bases. The junction had 1 base not matched to a gene; V was cut back by 0 bases and J by 2 bases. CDR1 is SGHDT, CDR2 YYEEEE, per germline. The CDR3 sequence is 16 residues long.

The rearrangement links TRBV14 to TRBJ2-3; D gene unclear. This CDR3 has 14 amino acids. In germline, CDR1 is SGHDN, CDR2 FVKESK. The V gene lost 0 bases and the J gene lost 6 bases, with 10 bases spanning the gap. The CDR3 DNA sequence: TGTGCCAGCAGCCAAGATCTGGGATTCGATACGCAGTATTTT. This sequence encodes CASSQDLGFDTQYF.

The gene calls are TRBV6-1 and TRBJ1-3, with 7 bases matching TRBD1. CDR3 length: 14 amino acids. V shed 10 bases and J 7 bases; nucleotides not matched to a gene: 13. The V gene's germline CDR1 is MNHNS and CDR2 SASEGT. Written as DNA, the CDR3 is TGTGCCATCACCCGTGAGACAGGGAGGAACACCATATATTTT. Protein: CAITRETGRNTIYF.

The V gene is TRBV11-3, the J gene TRBJ2-2, with 8 bases identical to TRBD2. CDR3 length: 15 amino acids. Germline V gives CDR1 SGHNT, CDR2 YENEEA. V lost 5 bases, J lost 4 bases, and 6 bases stayed unmatched. CDR3 DNA sequence: TGTGCCAGCAGCACGGGGCTAGCGGGCACCGGGGAGCTGTTTTTT. It encodes CASSTGLAGTGELFF. The full variable domain, its missing parts supplied by reference TRBV11-3 and TRBJ2-2, is EAGVVQSPRYKIIEKKQPVAFWCNPISGHNTLYWYLQNLGQGPELLIRYENEEAVDDSQLPKDRFSAERLKGVDSTLKIQPAELGDSAVYLCASSTGLAGTGELFFGEGSRLTVL.

A note on this clone: A far larger clone is only one base removed, so a read error is likely. The V call is TRBV2, the J call TRBJ1-1, with unresolved D. Germline V gene lookup returns CDR1 SNHLY and CDR2 FYNNEI. Trimming left V 6 bases short and J 1 base short, with 3 bases between. This CDR3 has 11 amino acids. The CDR3 region has the DNA TGTGCCAGCAGCAGGAACACTGAAGCTTTCTTT. The encoded protein is CASSRNTEAFF.

This clone was detected once. This chain connects TRBV9 to TRBJ2-1, with 8 bases matching TRBD1. The CDR3 runs to 15 residues. The germline CDR1 and CDR2 sequences are SGDLS and YYNGEE. The ends lost 4 bases at V and 0 bases at J; junction bases unmatched: 3. The CDR3 protein is CASSRDRGSYNEQFF. The CDR3 DNA is TGTGCCAGCAGCCGAGACAGGGGCTCCTACAATGAGCAGTTCTTC.